This paragraph covers one T cell receptor beta chain sequence. The antigen remains unidentified. The CDR3 totals 14 residues. Germline V lookup: CDR1 SGHTS, CDR2 YDEGEE. The V end was cut by 6 bases, the J end by 1 base, with 14 bases between. The data originate from a study of shared clonotypes between healthy human individuals. Study in general: A couple of female and a few male donors aged 18 to 49 were enrolled.

Profiling relied on immunoSEQ multiplex PCR, and the TCRdb table lists in-frame clones only, not all of them. The sample shows hundreds of thousands of clones, 72% of them seen only once. Study observations and caveats: Clonotypes shared by all four sorted-subset donors had higher generation probabilities than non-shared clonotypes. Sorted-subset sequencing, rarefaction showed, was incomplete despite large depth.

This rearrangement joins TRBV5-8 to TRBJ2-7; the D gene is possibly TRBD2 (6 bases). The sequence was collected from a woman aged 25 to 39 in good health. The sample comprised memory CD4+ T cells sorted from blood. The subset was: CD45RA-negative fraction. The CDR3 DNA reads TGTGCCAGCACCTACGAGGGGAGGTCCTACGAGCAGTACTTC. Amino acids: CASTYEGRSYEQYF.